One sample yielded the 31 T cell receptor beta chains listed below, sequenced in a study of neoadjuvant anti-PD-1 for oral cavity cancer. Here immunoSEQ multiplex PCR was the method, and the copy in TCRdb shows in-frame clones only, minus some. The sample shows about 6,600 clones, about 80% of them seen only once. This sample comprised PBMCs, obtained before nivolumab (anti-PD-1) treatment. The receptor set was obtained from a person aged 40 to 85 with oral cavity squamous cell carcinoma.

The chain links TRBV7-2 to TRBJ2-5; D may correspond to TRBD1 or TRBD2 (6 bases each). Germline CDR1 and CDR2: SGHTA and FQGNSA. The CDR3 loop spans 15 amino acids. Trimming shortened V by 0 bases and J by 4 bases, and 12 bases separated the two germline ends. The CDR3 is CASSLAGGLRETQYF. In nucleotides, the CDR3 is TGTGCCAGCAGCTTAGCGGGGGGCCTCCGAGAGACCCAGTACTTC. The whole variable domain, filled in from reference TRBV7-2 and TRBJ2-5, reads GAGVSQSPSNKVTEKGKDVELRCDPISGHTALYWYRQSLGQGLEFLIYFQGNSAPDKSGLPSDRFSAERTGGSVSTLTIQRTQQEDSAVYLCASSLAGGLRETQYFGPGTRLLVL.

The rearrangement links TRBV10-3 to TRBJ1-1; TRBD1 is a possible D gene (6 bases). Trimming took 4 bases from V and 2 from J, leaving 14 bases between them. The germline gives CDR1 ENHRY, CDR2 SYGVKD. This CDR3 region has 15 residues. The CDR3 region is CAISAGGDGNTEAFF. DNA of the CDR3: TGTGCCATCAGTGCTGGGGGCGACGGAAACACTGAAGCTTTCTTT.

The chain links TRBV10-3 to TRBJ2-1, with D perhaps matching TRBD1 or TRBD2 (6 bases each). The germline V and J ends were trimmed by 3 bases and 2 bases, with 14 bases remaining between them. The CDR3 has 16 residues. The germline gives CDR1 ENHRY, CDR2 SYGVKD. Here the CDR3 reads CAISDLTGRPYNEQFF. CDR3 nucleotides: TGTGCCATCAGTGACTTAACAGGGAGGCCCTACAATGAGCAGTTCTTC.

The chain links TRBV10-2 to TRBJ2-7; 7 nucleotides line up with TRBD2. The CDR3 consists of 14 residues. The V gene's germline CDR1 is WSHSY and CDR2 SAAADI. V was clipped by 8 bases and J by 0 bases; unmatched bases: 7. Written as DNA, the CDR3 is TGCGCCAGCTACCCCGGGGACTACTCCTACGAGCAGTACTTC. It yields the protein CASYPGDYSYEQYF.

This clone was found once. The rearrangement links TRBV5-6 to TRBJ1-3, with 9 bases lining up with TRBD1. The CDR3 consists of 15 residues. With 4 bases clipped from V and 3 bases from J, the junction kept 5 bases outside the gene matches. Germline V CDR1 and CDR2: SGHDT, YYEEEE. The CDR3 loop reads CASSGTGLIGNTIYF. The DNA of the CDR3 is TGTGCCAGCAGCGGGACAGGGCTGATTGGAAACACCATATATTTT.

This chain uses TRBV9 with TRBJ2-2; D call uncertain. Trimming left V 0 bases short and J 4 bases short, with 7 bases between. The CDR3 spans 14 residues. Germline V CDR1 and CDR2: SGDLS, YYNGEE. The DNA for the CDR3 is TGTGCCAGCAGCGTAGCACAGACCACCGGGGAGCTGTTTTTT. It translates to CASSVAQTTGELFF.

The chain links TRBV28 to TRBJ2-5; the match to TRBD1 covers 11 bases. The trim removed 8 bases at V and 4 bases at J, leaving 21 bases unmatched. The CDR3 covers 19 residues. The germline CDR1 and CDR2 sequences are MDHEN and SYDVKM. The CDR3 DNA is TGTGCCAGCCCCCCGGCGGTGGGGACAGGGGGGCTTCGGGGAGAGACCCAGTACTTC. Protein sequence: CASPPAVGTGGLRGETQYF.

This chain connects TRBV5-6 to TRBJ1-2; no definite D call. Germline values: CDR1 SGHDT, CDR2 YYEEEE. Trimming pared 4 bases from V and 1 base from J, leaving 8 bases between. The CDR3 is made up of 13 amino acids. DNA for the CDR3: TGTGCCAGCAGCGTCGTGTTTAACTATGGCTACACCTTC. Amino acid sequence: CASSVVFNYGYTF. Full variable domain (outside the CDR3, taken from reference TRBV5-6 and TRBJ1-2): DAGVTQSPTHLIKTRGQQVTLRCSPKSGHDTVSWYQQALGQGPQFIFQYYEEEERQRGNFPDRFSGHQFPNYSSELNVNALLLGDSALYLCASSVVFNYGYTFGSGTRLTVV.

This sequence joins TRBV7-9 and TRBJ2-1; D uncertain. This CDR3 contains 14 residues. CDR1 is SEHNR and CDR2 is FQNEAQ in the germline V gene (reference sequence). The V end was cut by 1 base, the J end by 8 bases, with 12 bases between. This CDR3 reads CASSLETVGDEQFF. The CDR3 coding sequence is TGTGCCAGCAGCTTAGAGACGGTGGGCGATGAGCAGTTCTTC.

Only a few counts were recorded for this clone. The CDR3 spells CASSRGQLVTEAFF. Here the CDR3 DNA reads TGTGCCAGCAGCCGAGGACAGTTGGTCACTGAAGCTTTCTTT. The rearrangement links TRBV6-5 to TRBJ1-1; D might be TRBD1 (6 bases). Trimming pared 6 bases from V and 4 bases from J, leaving 15 bases between. The CDR3 contains 14 residues. Germline V CDR1 and CDR2: MNHEY, SVGAGI.

The rearrangement links TRBV25-1 to TRBJ1-2; D might be TRBD1 (5 bases). CDR1 MGHDK and CDR2 SYGVNS come from the germline V gene. CDR3 length: 13 amino acids. Trimming took 3 bases from V and 8 from J, leaving 13 bases between them. As DNA, the CDR3 is TGTGCCAGCAGTGATAGGGGACCGGGCGGCTACACCTTC. This sequence encodes CASSDRGPGGYTF.

The rearrangement uses TRBV6-5 and TRBJ1-1, with D maybe TRBD1 (5 bases). Between the trimmed V and J ends, which lost 2 bases and 4 bases, there was a span of 8 bases. Germline loops: CDR1 MNHEY, CDR2 SVGAGI. There are 13 residues in the CDR3. CDR3 nucleotides: TGTGCCAGCAGTTACCTGGGGGGCACTGAAGCTTTCTTT. Encoded protein: CASSYLGGTEAFF.

The chain carries TRBV9 and TRBJ2-6; 8 bases agree with TRBD1. Losses at the gene ends were 4 bases for V and 0 bases for J; bases not matched to a gene: 9. This CDR3 region has 18 residues. Germline CDR1 SGDLS, CDR2 YYNGEE. CDR3 in amino acids: CASSYQTGEVSGANVLTF. DNA of the CDR3: TGTGCCAGCAGCTACCAGACAGGGGAAGTCTCTGGGGCCAACGTCCTGACTTTC.

The rearrangement uses TRBV7-8 and TRBJ1-1, with 9 nucleotides matching TRBD1. The CDR3 contains 17 residues. Germline V CDR1 and CDR2: SGHVS, FQNEAQ. The junction had 7 bases not matched to a gene; V was cut back by 2 bases and J by 0 bases. The CDR3, as DNA: TGTGCCAGCAGCTTACGCGGGTGGGACAGGGTGAACACTGAAGCTTTCTTT. The encoded protein is CASSLRGWDRVNTEAFF.

The V gene is TRBV7-9, the J gene TRBJ1-2, with 7 bases identical to TRBD1. This CDR3 comprises 15 residues. CDR1 is SEHNR and CDR2 is FQNEAQ in the germline V gene (reference sequence). Trimming took 2 bases from V and 8 from J; bases not matched to a gene: 11. The DNA of the CDR3 is TGTGCCAGCAGCTTATTAGGGACAGAAGTTTGGGGCTACACCTTC. Protein product: CASSLLGTEVWGYTF.

The chain uses TRBV4-1 and TRBJ1-4, with 7 bases aligning to TRBD1. This CDR3 is 16 amino acids long. The V gene's germline CDR1 is MGHRA and CDR2 YSYEKL. Trimming at V came to 2 bases and at J to 5 bases, leaving 8 bases not matched to a gene. This CDR3 is CASSQSWGQSNEKLFF. The CDR3, as DNA: TGCGCCAGCAGCCAAAGCTGGGGACAGTCGAATGAAAAACTGTTTTTT.

This clone was picked up one time. The rearrangement joins TRBV7-5 to TRBJ2-5; the table's D call, TRBD2, has no DNA check behind it. TRBV7-5 is a documented pseudogene. This CDR3 contains 20 residues. The CDR3 DNA reads TGTGCCAGAAGCTTCAACTTAGGGCTAGCGGGGGGGATGGGCCAAGAGACCCAGTACTTC. Translating gives CARSFNLGLAGGMGQETQYF.

This clone appeared a few times. This chain uses TRBV7-9 with TRBJ1-2, with TRBD1 matching over 9 bases. The germline CDR1 and CDR2 sequences are SEHNR and FQNEAQ (reference sequence). Trimming cost V 1 base and J 10 bases; bases outside gene matches: 13. CDR3 length equals 16 residues. The CDR3 loop reads CASSLVTGQGARYYTF. The CDR3 DNA reads as TGTGCCAGCAGCTTAGTTACGGGACAGGGAGCGAGGTACTACACCTTC.

The rearrangement uses TRBV5-1 and TRBJ1-4, with D perhaps TRBD1 (5 bases). There are 15 residues in the CDR3. V was pared by 4 bases and J by 0 bases, with 10 bases between. Germline V gene sequence: CDR1 SGHRS, CDR2 YFSETQ. The CDR3 DNA sequence: TGCGCCAGCAGCGCCCAACAGGCAACTAATGAAAAACTGTTTTTT. As protein: CASSAQQATNEKLFF.

This rearrangement joins TRBV6-1 to TRBJ2-2; D unclear. Per germline, CDR1 MNHNS and CDR2 SASEGT. The CDR3 spans 12 residues. Deletions cut 5 bases from V and 7 bases from J, with 8 bases between. Here the CDR3 reads CASSMMVGELFF. The CDR3 DNA follows: TGTGCCAGCAGTATGATGGTCGGGGAGCTGTTTTTT.

The V call is TRBV28, the J call TRBJ1-5, with D unresolved. V shed 3 bases and J shed 0 bases, with 9 bases lying between them. CDR1 MDHEN and CDR2 SYDVKM come from the germline V gene. The CDR3 extends over 15 amino acids. CDR3: CASSLVGISNQPQHF. CDR3 bases: TGTGCCAGCAGTTTGGTAGGGATTAGCAATCAGCCCCAGCATTTT.

The rearrangement links TRBV11-3 to TRBJ1-6, with a tentative D call TRBD1 (6 bases). Germline CDR1 and CDR2: SGHNT and YENEEA. Between the trimmed V and J ends, which lost 3 bases and 3 bases, there was a span of 6 bases. The CDR3 spans 14 residues. This chain's CDR3 is CASSLDSYNSPLHF. In DNA form, the CDR3 reads TGTGCCAGCAGCTTGGACAGCTATAATTCACCCCTCCACTTT.

The rearrangement joins TRBV7-9 to TRBJ1-6, with TRBD1 matching over 8 bases. CDR1 and CDR2 from the germline V gene are SEHNR and FQNEAQ (reference sequence). The length of the CDR3 is 15 residues. V shed 4 bases, J shed 5 bases, and the junction held 4 bases outside the gene matches. The CDR3 loop reads CASSSNRGDNSPLHF. The CDR3 nucleotides read TGTGCCAGCAGCTCAAACAGGGGGGATAATTCACCCCTCCACTTT.

The gene calls are TRBV5-1 and TRBJ2-5; D tentatively fits TRBD1 or TRBD2 (6 bases each). Germline V gives CDR1 SGHRS, CDR2 YFSETQ. This CDR3 region has 15 residues. Trimming cost V 4 bases and J 2 bases, with 15 bases left between them. For the CDR3, the DNA is TGCGCCAGCAGCCCGGGGGCCGGAACGCAAGAGACCCAGTACTTC. Protein: CASSPGAGTQETQYF. The full variable domain, rest sourced from reference TRBV5-1 and TRBJ2-5, is KAGVTQTPRYLIKTRGQQVTLSCSPISGHRSVSWYQQTPGQGLQFLFEYFSETQRNKGNFPGRFSGRQFSNSRSEMNVSTLELGDSALYLCASSPGAGTQETQYFGPGTRLLVL.

The V call is TRBV7-6, the J call TRBJ2-7; D not resolved. The CDR3 is made up of 13 amino acids. Germline-derived CDR1 and CDR2 are SGHVS and FNYEAQ. Trimming removed 5 bases at V and 4 bases at J, with 12 bases between. CDR3 sequence (DNA): TGTGCCAGCAGCCCAGACCGAACTTACGAGCAGTACTTC. Its translation is CASSPDRTYEQYF.

This sequence joins TRBV11-3 and TRBJ2-3, with D perhaps matching TRBD2 (6 bases). The V gene lost 5 bases and the J gene lost 2 bases, with 20 bases spanning the gap. Germline CDR1 and CDR2: SGHNT and YENEEA. The length of the CDR3 is 17 residues. This CDR3 is CASSHGSVFGTTDTQYF. The DNA for the CDR3 is TGTGCCAGCAGCCACGGGAGTGTGTTCGGTACCACAGATACGCAGTATTTT.

This chain connects TRBV5-6 to TRBJ2-7, with 8 bases fitting TRBD1. J was trimmed by 3 bases and V by 4 bases; bases with no gene match: 6. CDR1 SGHDT and CDR2 YYEEEE come from the germline V gene. CDR3 length: 14 amino acids. The chain's CDR3 is CASSRQGMNYEQYF. Written as DNA, the CDR3 is TGTGCCAGCAGCCGACAGGGGATGAACTACGAGCAGTACTTC.

V usage is TRBV5-6 and J usage is TRBJ1-3, with a possible D match to TRBD1 (5 bases). This CDR3 has 17 residues. Between the trimmed V and J ends, which lost 3 bases and 0 bases, there was a span of 16 bases. CDR1 is SGHDT and CDR2 is YYEEEE in the germline V gene. The CDR3 nucleotides are TGTGCCAGCAGCTGGCGGGACCGCCTAACCTCTGGAAACACCATATATTTT. Amino acids: CASSWRDRLTSGNTIYF.

The J gene is TRBJ2-3, the V gene TRBV14; D unresolved. The CDR3 loop spans 19 amino acids. Trimming removed 5 bases from V and 0 bases from J, with 24 bases in between. Germline V gene sequence: CDR1 SGHDN, CDR2 FVKESK. The CDR3 sequence: CASSYLRRALNSSTDTQYF. CDR3 bases: TGTGCCAGCAGCTACTTGCGCCGTGCACTAAATTCTAGCACAGATACGCAGTATTTT.

This chain joins TRBV19 and TRBJ1-1; D might be TRBD1 (6 bases). V lost 5 bases to trimming and J lost 4 bases, with 17 bases between them. This CDR3 is built from 15 residues. CDR1 is LNHDA, CDR2 SQIVND, per germline (reference sequence). Here the CDR3 DNA reads TGTGCCAGTAGTGGCACCCTACAGGGTTCCACTGAAGCTTTCTTT. It translates to CASSGTLQGSTEAFF.

The chain is built from TRBV15 and TRBJ2-7; D is undetermined. Germline V gives CDR1 LNHNV, CDR2 YYDKDF (reference sequence). There are 13 residues in the CDR3. V gave up 0 bases and J gave up 7 bases, with 10 bases separating them. CDR3 DNA: TGTGCCACCAGCAGAGAAGCGTTCCGGGAGCAGTACTTC. Translating it yields CATSREAFREQYF.